The source of this T cell receptor (beta chain) is a study of PD-1 blockade in classical Hodgkin lymphoma. The time point is: cycle 4 day 1 (C4D1), after about 6 weeks of nivolumab. Every one of the patients relapsed after autologous stem cell transplantation (brentuximab vedotin exposure was variable). The CDR3 has 17 residues. Trimming stripped 4 bases from V and 1 base from J, with 16 bases between. Germline assignment: CDR1 LGHNA and CDR2 YNFKEQ. The assay was immunoSEQ multiplex PCR, and TCRdb's table has in-frame clones only and misses some. This table holds some 33,000 clones, 81% found once. Study conclusions and caveats: There was a significant rise in CD4+ TCR diversity by C4D1, with no such rise for CD8+. It was among complete responders that baseline diversity resembled that of newly diagnosed patients.

The sample holds a few counts of this clone. Its antigen is not identified. The chain is built from TRBV4-2 and TRBJ2-2, with D perhaps assigned TRBD1 or TRBD2 (5 bases each). The source material was peripheral blood mononuclear cells (PBMCs), sampled before the fourth cycle of nivolumab. The receptor's source is a human donor with classical Hodgkin lymphoma. The CDR3 DNA reads as TGTGCCAGCAGCCGAGAAGAGGGACCGATGAACACCGGGGAGCTGTTTTTT. Protein sequence: CASSREEGPMNTGELFF.